This record covers a single TCR beta chain. This receptor's antigen is unknown. No base-level quality is on record; no much larger clone is a single base apart. At the DNA level, this CDR3 is encoded by other sequences in the same sample as well. This sample is part of a study of blood T cell repertoires in COVID-19 (dated by TCRdb to 2020 to 2021). Regarding the research as a whole: Collaborator samples came from the United States, Italy and Spain and covered acute and convalescent phases of COVID-19. The material from the prospective study consisted of cDNA or gDNA derived from T cells, B-cell-depleted T cells, or PBMCs. Samples came from the ongoing ImmuneRACE study (first 160 participants) plus 1,254 subjects from 6 global collaborators. HLA class I and class II types, where available, came from metadata supplied by the sample provider rather than from assay-based typing. A freely available public database, intended as a resource for researchers studying the immune response to SARS-CoV-2, is where the repertoires were released. Nearly every sample came with metadata listing a de-identified subject ID, COVID-19 status, age in years and sex. Subjects who had been exposed to COVID-19, were actively infected with it, or had recovered from it provided the deeply sampled blood TCRbeta repertoires that made up the dataset. The research as a whole found: Clinical and demographic metadata were provided uncurated, with the amount varying by source and participant.

Participants in the prospective study were aged about 18 to 89 years, lived in some 24 United States geographic areas, and enrolled through a virtual design. Cohort assignment in the prospective study relied on participant-reported clinical history from a screening survey and a study questionnaire. Exposed participants had been in contact with someone with a PCR-confirmed or clinician-diagnosed COVID-19 case within 2 weeks of study entry. In the prospective study, mobile phlebotomists collected whole blood, serum and a nasopharyngeal or oropharyngeal swab from each participant. Participants in the prospective study had the option to provide additional blood draws and questionnaires over an approximately 2-month period. Blood samples from the prospective study were shipped frozen or at room temperature prior to DNA extraction. The CDR3 sequence holds 12 residues, the cysteine and phenylalanine included. The read is trimmed to its CDR3 DNA, 36 bases read in frame from base 1. For CDR1 and CDR2, the germline V gene lists SQVTM and ANQGSEA. V has 6 bases trimmed and J has 6 bases trimmed; junction bases matching no gene number 3.

TCRbeta CDR3 regions were amplified from genomic DNA using the immunoSEQ Assay, a bias-controlled multiplex PCR. Per the source publication's procedure: Within the assay, amplification of reference gene primers was used to estimate how many nucleated cells each sample contained. Sequence reads were collapsed and filtered to measure the absolute abundance of every unique TCRbeta CDR3 rearrangement. Productive Simpson clonality was computed per sample as the square root of Simpson's diversity index over productive rearrangements. TCRdb's version of the immuneACCESS table is confined to in-frame rearrangements and falls short of the full clone set. An unresolved V gene accounts for under half of the shortfall where checked; the remainder is of unknown origin. V and J calls and clone size are those listed in that table; D and trimming were worked out from the DNA. For this sample there are about 310,000 clones; about 85% appear just once. The ten largest clones add up to 1.5% to 2% of the sample.

This clonotype was obtained from a woman younger than 45 who had been exposed to COVID-19. This chain is built from TRBV29-1 and TRBJ2-1; 9 nucleotides in the junction match TRBD1. The sequencing sample was made of PBMCs or T cells enriched from blood (not recorded which). The CDR3 protein: CSVGQGGNEQFF. Here is the DNA: TGCAGCGTGGGACAGGGCGGCAATGAGCAGTTCTTC.